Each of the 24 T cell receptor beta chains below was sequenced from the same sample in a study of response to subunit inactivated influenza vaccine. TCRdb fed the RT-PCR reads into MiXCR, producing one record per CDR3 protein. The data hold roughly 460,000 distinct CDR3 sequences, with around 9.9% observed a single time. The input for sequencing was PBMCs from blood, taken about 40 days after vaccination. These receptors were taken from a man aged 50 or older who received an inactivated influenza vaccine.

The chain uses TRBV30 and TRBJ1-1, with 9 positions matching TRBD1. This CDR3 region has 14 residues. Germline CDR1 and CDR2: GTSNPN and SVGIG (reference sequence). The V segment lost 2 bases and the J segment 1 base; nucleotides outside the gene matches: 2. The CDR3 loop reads CAWSPGQGNTEAFF. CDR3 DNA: TGTGCCTGGAGTCCGGGACAGGGGAACACTGAAGCTTTCTTT.

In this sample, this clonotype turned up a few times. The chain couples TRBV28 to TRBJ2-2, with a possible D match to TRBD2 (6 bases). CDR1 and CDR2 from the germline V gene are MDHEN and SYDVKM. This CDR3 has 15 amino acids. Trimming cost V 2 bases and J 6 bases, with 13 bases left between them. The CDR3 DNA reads TGTGCCAGCAGTTTAGTACGGCCGGGGGCCGGGGAGCTGTTTTTT. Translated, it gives CASSLVRPGAGELFF.

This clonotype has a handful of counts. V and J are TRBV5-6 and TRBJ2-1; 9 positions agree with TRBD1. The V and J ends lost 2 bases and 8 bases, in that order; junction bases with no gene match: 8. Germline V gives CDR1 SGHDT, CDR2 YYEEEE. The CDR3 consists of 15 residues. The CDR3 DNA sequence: TGTGCCAGCAGCTTCAGACAGGGGGTGATGGATGAGCAGTTCTTC. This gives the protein CASSFRQGVMDEQFF.

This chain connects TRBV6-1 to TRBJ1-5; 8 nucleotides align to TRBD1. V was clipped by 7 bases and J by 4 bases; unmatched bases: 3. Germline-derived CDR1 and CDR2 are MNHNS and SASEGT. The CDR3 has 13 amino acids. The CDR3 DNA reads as TGTGCCAGCATCAGGACAGGGAATCAGCCCCAGCATTTT. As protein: CASIRTGNQPQHF.

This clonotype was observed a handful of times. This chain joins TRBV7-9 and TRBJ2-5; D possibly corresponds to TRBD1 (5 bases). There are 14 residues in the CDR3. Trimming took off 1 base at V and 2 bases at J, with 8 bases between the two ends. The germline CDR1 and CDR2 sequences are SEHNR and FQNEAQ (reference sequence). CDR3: CASSLERGQETQYF. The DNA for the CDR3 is TGTGCCAGCAGCTTAGAAAGGGGACAAGAGACCCAGTACTTC.

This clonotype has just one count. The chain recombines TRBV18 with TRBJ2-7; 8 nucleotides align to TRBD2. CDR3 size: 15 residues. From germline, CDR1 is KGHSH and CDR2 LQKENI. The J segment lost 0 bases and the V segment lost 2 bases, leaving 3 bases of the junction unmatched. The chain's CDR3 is CASSPLAGHSYEQYF. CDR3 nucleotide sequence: TGTGCCAGCTCACCATTAGCGGGGCACTCCTACGAGCAGTACTTC.

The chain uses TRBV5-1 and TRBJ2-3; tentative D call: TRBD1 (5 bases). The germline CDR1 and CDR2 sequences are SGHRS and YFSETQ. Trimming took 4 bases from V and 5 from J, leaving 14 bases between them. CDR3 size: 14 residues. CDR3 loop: CASSDLGPRDTQYF. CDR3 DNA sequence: TGCGCCAGCAGCGACCTGGGGCCTAGAGATACGCAGTATTTT.

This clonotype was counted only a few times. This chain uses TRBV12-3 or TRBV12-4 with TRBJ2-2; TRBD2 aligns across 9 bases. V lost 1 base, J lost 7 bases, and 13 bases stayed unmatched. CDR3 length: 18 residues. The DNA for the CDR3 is TGTGCCAGCAGTTTAGGAGAACTAGCGGGCCCGAGGGGCGGGGAGCTGTTTTTT. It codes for CASSLGELAGPRGGELFF.

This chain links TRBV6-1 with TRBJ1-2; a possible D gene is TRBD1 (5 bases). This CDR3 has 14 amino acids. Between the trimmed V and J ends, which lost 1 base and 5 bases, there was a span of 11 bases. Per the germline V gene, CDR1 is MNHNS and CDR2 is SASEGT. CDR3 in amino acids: CASSEGGASYGYTF. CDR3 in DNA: TGTGCCAGCAGTGAAGGTGGGGCCAGTTATGGCTACACCTTC.

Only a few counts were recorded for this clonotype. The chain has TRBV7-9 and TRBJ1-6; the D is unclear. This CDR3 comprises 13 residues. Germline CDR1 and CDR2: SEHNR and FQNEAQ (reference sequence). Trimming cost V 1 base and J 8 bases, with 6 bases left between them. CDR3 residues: CASSLGVDSPLHF. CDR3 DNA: TGTGCCAGCAGCTTAGGAGTCGATTCACCCCTCCACTTT.

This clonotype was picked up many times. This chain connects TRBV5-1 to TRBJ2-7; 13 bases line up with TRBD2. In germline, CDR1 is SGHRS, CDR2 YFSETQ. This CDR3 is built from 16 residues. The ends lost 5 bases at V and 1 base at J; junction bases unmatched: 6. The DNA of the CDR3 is TGCGCCAGCAGTGAGGGACTAGCGGGATTTTCCTACGAGCAGTACTTC. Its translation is CASSEGLAGFSYEQYF.

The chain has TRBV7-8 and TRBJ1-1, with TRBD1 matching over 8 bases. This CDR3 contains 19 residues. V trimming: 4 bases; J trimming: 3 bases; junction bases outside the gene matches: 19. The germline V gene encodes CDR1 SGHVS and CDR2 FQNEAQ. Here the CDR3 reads CASSSLRQGSIPMYTEAFF. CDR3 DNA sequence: TGTGCCAGCAGCTCCCTTCGACAGGGGAGTATACCTATGTACACTGAAGCTTTCTTT.

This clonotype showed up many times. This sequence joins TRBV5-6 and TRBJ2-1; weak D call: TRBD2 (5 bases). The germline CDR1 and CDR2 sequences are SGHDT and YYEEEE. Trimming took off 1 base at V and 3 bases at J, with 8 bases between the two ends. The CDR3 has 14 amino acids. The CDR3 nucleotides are TGTGCCAGCAGCTTGATTAGCGTCTACAATGAGCAGTTCTTC. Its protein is CASSLISVYNEQFF.

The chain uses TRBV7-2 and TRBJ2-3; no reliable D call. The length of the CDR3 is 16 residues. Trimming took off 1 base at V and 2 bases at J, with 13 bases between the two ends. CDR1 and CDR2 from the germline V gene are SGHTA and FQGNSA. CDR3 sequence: CASSLGPRRSTDTQYF. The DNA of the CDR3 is TGTGCCAGCAGCTTAGGTCCACGGCGGTCCACAGATACGCAGTATTTT. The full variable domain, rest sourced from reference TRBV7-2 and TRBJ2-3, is GAGVSQSPSNKVTEKGKDVELRCDPISGHTALYWYRQSLGQGLEFLIYFQGNSAPDKSGLPSDRFSAERTGGSVSTLTIQRTQQEDSAVYLCASSLGPRRSTDTQYFGPGTRLTVL.

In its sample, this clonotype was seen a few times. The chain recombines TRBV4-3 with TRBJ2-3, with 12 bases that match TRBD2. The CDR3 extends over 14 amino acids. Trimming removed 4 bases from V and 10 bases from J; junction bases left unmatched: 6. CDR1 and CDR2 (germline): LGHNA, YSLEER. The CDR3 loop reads CASSRETSGSAQYF. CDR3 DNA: TGCGCCAGCAGCCGGGAGACTAGCGGGAGCGCGCAGTATTTT.

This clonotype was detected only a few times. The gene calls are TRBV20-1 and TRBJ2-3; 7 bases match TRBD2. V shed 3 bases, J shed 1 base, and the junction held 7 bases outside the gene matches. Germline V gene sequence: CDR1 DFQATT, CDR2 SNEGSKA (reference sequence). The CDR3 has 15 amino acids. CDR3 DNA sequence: TGCAGTGCTAGCGGAACACGGGGGGGCACAGATACGCAGTATTTT. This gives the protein CSASGTRGGTDTQYF.

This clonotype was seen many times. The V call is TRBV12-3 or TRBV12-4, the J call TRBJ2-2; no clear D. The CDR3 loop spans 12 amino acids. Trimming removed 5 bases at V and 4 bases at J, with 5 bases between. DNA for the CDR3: TGTGCCAGCAGTCCCTCCACCGGGGAGCTGTTTTTT. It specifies CASSPSTGELFF.

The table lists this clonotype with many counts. The CDR3 DNA reads TGCAGTGCTAACTTGGGGATCAGGTACAATGAGCAGTTCTTC. This encodes CSANLGIRYNEQFF. The chain uses TRBV20-1 and TRBJ2-1; D gene ambiguous. The CDR3 runs 14 residues. The germline V and J ends were trimmed by 4 bases and 4 bases, with 14 bases remaining between them. Looked up from germline, CDR1 is DFQATT and CDR2 is SNEGSKA (reference sequence).

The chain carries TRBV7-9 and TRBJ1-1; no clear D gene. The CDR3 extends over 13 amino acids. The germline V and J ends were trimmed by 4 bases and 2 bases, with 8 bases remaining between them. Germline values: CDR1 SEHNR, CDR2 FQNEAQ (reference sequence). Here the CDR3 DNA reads TGTGCCAGCAGCTCGGGAACAAACACTGAAGCTTTCTTT. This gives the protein CASSSGTNTEAFF.

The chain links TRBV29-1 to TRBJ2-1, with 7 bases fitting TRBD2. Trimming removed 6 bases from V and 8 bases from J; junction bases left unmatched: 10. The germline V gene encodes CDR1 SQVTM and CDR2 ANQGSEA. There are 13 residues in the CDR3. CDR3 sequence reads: CSVLVLAVHEQFF. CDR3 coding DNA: TGCAGCGTCCTGGTGCTAGCGGTGCATGAGCAGTTCTTC.

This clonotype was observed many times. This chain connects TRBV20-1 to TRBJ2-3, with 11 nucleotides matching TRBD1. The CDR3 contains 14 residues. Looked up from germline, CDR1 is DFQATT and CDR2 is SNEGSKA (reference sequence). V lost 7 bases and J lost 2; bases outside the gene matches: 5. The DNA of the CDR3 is TGCAGTGAACCGGGACAGGGGGTCACAGATACGCAGTATTTT. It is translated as CSEPGQGVTDTQYF.

As DNA, the CDR3 is TGCAGTGCTAGATCTTTTCTGGGGGGTTTAGGGTCCCAGCATTTT. It encodes CSARSFLGGLGSQHF. The rearrangement links TRBV20-1 to TRBJ1-5; a weak D match, TRBD1 (5 bases). The ends were cut back, 2 bases at V and 11 bases at J, with 22 bases in the middle. The CDR3 extends over 15 amino acids. Germline V gene sequence: CDR1 DFQATT, CDR2 SNEGSKA (reference sequence).

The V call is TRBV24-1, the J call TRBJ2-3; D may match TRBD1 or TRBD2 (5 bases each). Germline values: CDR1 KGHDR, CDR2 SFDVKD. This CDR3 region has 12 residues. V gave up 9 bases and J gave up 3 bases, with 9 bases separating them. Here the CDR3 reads CATGGRTDTQYF. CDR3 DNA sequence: TGTGCCACCGGGGGTCGGACAGATACGCAGTATTTT.

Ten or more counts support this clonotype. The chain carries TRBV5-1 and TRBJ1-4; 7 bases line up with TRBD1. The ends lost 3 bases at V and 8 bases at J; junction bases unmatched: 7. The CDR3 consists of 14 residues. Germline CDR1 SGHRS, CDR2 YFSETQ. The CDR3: CASSWDSVEEKLFF. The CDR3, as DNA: TGCGCCAGCAGCTGGGACAGTGTCGAAGAAAAACTGTTTTTT.